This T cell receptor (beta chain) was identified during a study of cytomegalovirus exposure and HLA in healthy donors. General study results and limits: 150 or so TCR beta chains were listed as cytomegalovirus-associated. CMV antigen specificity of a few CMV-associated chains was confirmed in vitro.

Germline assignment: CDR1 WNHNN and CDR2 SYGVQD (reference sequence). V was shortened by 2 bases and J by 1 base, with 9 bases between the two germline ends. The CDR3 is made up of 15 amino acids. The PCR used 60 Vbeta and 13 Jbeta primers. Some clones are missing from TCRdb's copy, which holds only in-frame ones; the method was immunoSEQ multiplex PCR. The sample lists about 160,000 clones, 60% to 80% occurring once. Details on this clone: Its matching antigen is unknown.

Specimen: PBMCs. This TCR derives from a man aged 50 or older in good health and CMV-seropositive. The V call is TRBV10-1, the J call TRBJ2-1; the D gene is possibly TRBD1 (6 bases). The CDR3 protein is CASSEGQGSYNEQFF. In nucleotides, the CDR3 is TGCGCCAGCAGTGAGGGGCAGGGGTCCTACAATGAGCAGTTCTTC.